The 24 T cell receptor beta chains presented below share a single source sample, sequenced in a study of shared T cell receptors in the human thymus. Using immunoSEQ multiplex PCR, the repertoire was profiled, and TCRdb retains in-frame clones only, with some absent. The sample includes around 68,000 clones, 90% to 95% of them seen just once. The source material was thymocytes. The source is a human donor.

In its sample, this clone was seen once. This sequence joins TRBV5-4 and TRBJ2-1; 15 nucleotides match TRBD2. From germline, CDR1 is SGHNT and CDR2 YYREEE (reference sequence). V was clipped by 4 bases and J by 9 bases; unmatched bases: 14. The CDR3 sequence is 18 residues long. The CDR3 sequence is CASSIGLAGGSSSIEQFF. CDR3 DNA: TGTGCCAGCAGCATCGGACTAGCGGGGGGGTCTTCGTCAATTGAGCAGTTCTTC.

The CDR3 is CASSLGEGLAGAKNIQYF. CDR3 bases: TGTGCCAGCAGCTTAGGGGAGGGGTTAGCCGGGGCCAAAAACATTCAGTACTTC. The chain carries TRBV11-2 and TRBJ2-4; 7 nucleotides match TRBD2. V dropped 1 base and J dropped 1; count of bases not matched to a gene: 10. Germline CDR1 SGHAT, CDR2 FQNNGV. The CDR3 sequence is 18 residues long.

This chain connects TRBV11-2 to TRBJ1-2; D possibly corresponds to TRBD1 (6 bases). The germline gives CDR1 SGHAT, CDR2 FQNNGV. The CDR3 has 13 amino acids. The V end was cut by 4 bases, the J end by 3 bases, with 9 bases between. The CDR3 loop is CASSSNRDYGYTF. The CDR3 nucleotides are TGTGCCAGCAGCTCCAACAGGGACTATGGCTACACCTTC.

The chain uses TRBV11-1 and TRBJ2-7; no reliable D call. The CDR3 has 18 amino acids. The germline V and J ends were trimmed by 1 base and 3 bases, with 22 bases remaining between them. Looked up from germline, CDR1 is SGHAT and CDR2 is FQDESV (reference sequence). CDR3 coding DNA: TGTGCCAGCAGCTTAGGTCCGTCGCTGCGATTGGGGTACTACGAGCAGTACTTC. Amino acids: CASSLGPSLRLGYYEQYF. The variable domain in full, with the rest retrieved from reference TRBV11-1 and TRBJ2-7, is EAEVAQSPRYKITEKSQAVAFWCDPISGHATLYWYRQILGQGPELLVQFQDESVVDDSQLPKDRFSAERLKGVDSTLKIQPAELGDSAMYLCASSLGPSLRLGYYEQYFGPGTRLTVT.

The rearrangement joins TRBV4-3 to TRBJ1-2; 10 bases fit TRBD1. The CDR3 contains 15 residues. V trimming: 0 bases; J trimming: 7 bases; junction bases outside the gene matches: 5. Germline V CDR1 and CDR2: LGHNA, YSLEER. The CDR3 coding sequence is TGCGCCAGCAGCCAAGATCGACAGGGGGCGGGTGGCTACACCTTC. The encoded protein is CASSQDRQGAGGYTF.

The V call is TRBV18, the J call TRBJ2-7; 7 nucleotides agree with TRBD1. V shed 6 bases, J shed 0 bases, and the junction held 8 bases outside the gene matches. The V gene's germline CDR1 is KGHSH and CDR2 LQKENI. The CDR3 extends over 15 amino acids. The CDR3 is CASSSTGSRSYEQYF. For the CDR3, the DNA is TGTGCCAGCTCGTCGACAGGGTCCCGCTCCTACGAGCAGTACTTC.

This clone showed up just once. The chain recombines TRBV9 with TRBJ1-6, with D hard to call. CDR1 is SGDLS, CDR2 YYNGEE, per germline. CDR3 length: 14 amino acids. Trimming left V 4 bases short and J 7 bases short, with 12 bases between. CDR3 bases: TGTGCCAGCAGCCATGGACCTCAGAATTCACCCCTCCACTTT. This encodes CASSHGPQNSPLHF.

The V gene is TRBV5-5, the J gene TRBJ1-6; 7 nucleotides match TRBD1. Per germline, CDR1 SGHKS and CDR2 YYEKEE (reference sequence). This CDR3 comprises 17 residues. J lost 0 bases, V lost 4 bases, and 7 bases had no gene match. The CDR3 coding sequence is TGTGCCAGCAGCCTAACAGGGGCTGGCTCCTATAATTCACCCCTCCACTTT. Residues: CASSLTGAGSYNSPLHF.

This chain joins TRBV5-6 and TRBJ2-1, with 8 bases matching TRBD2. Germline-derived CDR1 and CDR2 are SGHDT and YYEEEE. This CDR3 has 15 residues. V dropped 4 bases and J dropped 3; count of bases not matched to a gene: 6. CDR3 sequence: CASSPAGAFYNEQFF. In DNA, the CDR3 is TGTGCCAGCAGCCCAGCGGGGGCCTTCTACAATGAGCAGTTCTTC.

This clone occurred a few times. The V and J genes are TRBV19 and TRBJ1-1; no definite D call. V was shortened by 9 bases and J by 11 bases, with 19 bases between the two germline ends. Germline V CDR1 and CDR2: LNHDA, SQIVND (reference sequence). The CDR3 runs to 12 residues. CDR3 region: CASGRERISAFF. CDR3 nucleotides: TGTGCCAGCGGTCGGGAAAGAATAAGCGCTTTCTTT.

This clone is a singleton in its sample. The J gene is TRBJ2-5, the V gene TRBV5-8; weak D call: TRBD1 (6 bases). TRBJ2-7 explains the end of the DNA better; the J call may be wrong. Looked up from germline, CDR1 is SGHTS and CDR2 is YDEGEE. The CDR3 sequence is 14 residues long. The CDR3 is CASSFTDRAYEQYF. As DNA, the CDR3 is TGTGCCAGCAGCTTCACGGACAGAGCCTACGAGCAGTACTTC.

V and J are TRBV18 and TRBJ1-3; weak D call: TRBD1 (5 bases). CDR1 KGHSH and CDR2 LQKENI come from the germline V gene. The CDR3 totals 15 residues. V lost 7 bases and J lost 2, with 15 bases in between. For the CDR3, the DNA is TGTGCCAGCTTGAGAGGACATCGGGCTGGAAACACCATATATTTT. It translates to CASLRGHRAGNTIYF.

The rearrangement links TRBV7-6 to TRBJ1-2, with D unclear. The CDR3 consists of 19 residues. Germline-derived CDR1 and CDR2 are SGHVS and FNYEAQ. Trimming removed 1 base from V and 4 bases from J, with 25 bases in between. CDR3: CASSLGPPAEWIKTYGYTF. In DNA form, the CDR3 reads TGTGCCAGCAGCTTAGGCCCCCCGGCAGAATGGATTAAAACCTATGGCTACACCTTC.

The rearrangement links TRBV6-5 to TRBJ1-2; tentatively, D is TRBD1 (6 bases). CDR3 length: 13 residues. V was shortened by 5 bases and J by 6 bases, with 13 bases between the two germline ends. CDR1 MNHEY and CDR2 SVGAGI come from the germline V gene. DNA of the CDR3: TGTGCCAGCAGTATGGCAGGGGAGGATGGCTACACCTTC. Protein sequence: CASSMAGEDGYTF.

The rearrangement uses TRBV5-8 and TRBJ2-1; 13 bases agree with TRBD2. With 4 bases clipped from V and 2 bases from J, the junction kept 6 bases outside the gene matches. This CDR3 spans 17 amino acids. Germline-derived CDR1 and CDR2 are SGHTS and YDEGEE. The CDR3 is CASSAGLAGVPYNEQFF. In DNA form, the CDR3 reads TGTGCCAGCAGCGCCGGACTAGCGGGGGTCCCCTACAATGAGCAGTTCTTC.

V is TRBV10-1 and J is TRBJ2-1; D is perhaps TRBD2 (6 bases). The CDR3 has 17 residues. V dropped 3 bases and J dropped 7 bases, with 22 bases sitting between them. From germline, CDR1 is WNHNN and CDR2 SYGVQD (reference sequence). CDR3 coding DNA: TGCGCCAGCAGTGAAGGAAAAGGAGGGACGTTACCTAATGAGCAGTTCTTC. Translating it yields CASSEGKGGTLPNEQFF.

The rearrangement links TRBV19 to TRBJ1-4; 7 nucleotides match TRBD1. The CDR3 covers 12 residues. The trim removed 9 bases at V and 7 bases at J, leaving 5 bases unmatched. In germline, CDR1 is LNHDA, CDR2 SQIVND (reference sequence). CDR3 in amino acids: CASYRGGEKLFF. CDR3 nucleotides: TGTGCCAGCTACAGGGGTGGTGAAAAACTGTTTTTT.

The chain carries TRBV5-4 and TRBJ2-7, with D possibly called TRBD1 or TRBD2 (6 bases each). There are 15 residues in the CDR3. Germline CDR1 is SGHNT and CDR2 is YYREEE (reference sequence). Deletions cut 1 base from V and 9 bases from J, with 20 bases between. For the CDR3, the DNA is TGTGCCAGCAGCTTGAGGGGGGCCGGCAATCCGGCGCAGTACTTC. Translated: CASSLRGAGNPAQYF.

This sequence joins TRBV7-9 and TRBJ2-3, with D maybe TRBD2 (7 bases). The CDR3 has 16 residues. Looked up from germline, CDR1 is SEHNR and CDR2 is FQNEAQ (reference sequence). Trimming removed 0 bases from V and 5 bases from J, with 15 bases in between. The CDR3 DNA follows: TGTGCCAGCAGCTTAGCGGTTCCGGGGGGCGAAGATACGCAGTATTTT. It codes for CASSLAVPGGEDTQYF.

The genes are TRBV6-1 and TRBJ1-4, with 8 bases matching TRBD1. Germline-derived CDR1 and CDR2 are MNHNS and SASEGT. The J segment lost 0 bases and the V segment lost 2 bases, leaving 5 bases of the junction unmatched. This CDR3 has 17 amino acids. Written as DNA, the CDR3 is TGTGCCAGCAGTGAAAGGGACAGGAGAGCAACTAATGAAAAACTGTTTTTT. This encodes CASSERDRRATNEKLFF.

The chain has TRBV7-8 and TRBJ2-2; tentative D call: TRBD2 (6 bases). CDR1 and CDR2 (germline): SGHVS, FQNEAQ. The CDR3 extends over 18 amino acids. Trimming took 5 bases from V and 4 from J, leaving 23 bases between them. Here the CDR3 reads CASSPSWGVTHVTGELFF. The CDR3 nucleotides are TGTGCCAGCAGCCCTAGCTGGGGGGTGACTCATGTCACCGGGGAGCTGTTTTTT.

V gene TRBV9 combines with J gene TRBJ2-7; tentatively, D is TRBD2 (6 bases). V shed 4 bases and J shed 3 bases, with 14 bases lying between them. Germline assignment: CDR1 SGDLS and CDR2 YYNGEE. The CDR3 contains 14 residues. In DNA form, the CDR3 reads TGTGCCAGCAGCCCCGGCGAGGACTACTACGAGCAGTACTTC. Amino acids: CASSPGEDYYEQYF.

The gene calls are TRBV6-5 and TRBJ2-5; D unclear. The last part of the DNA fits TRBJ2-7 better; the J call may be wrong. This CDR3 spans 15 amino acids. Germline assignment: CDR1 MNHEY and CDR2 SVGAGI. The CDR3 bases are TGTGCCAGCAGCCGACGTCCCACGTCCTCCTACGAGCAGTACTTC. Encoded protein: CASSRRPTSSYEQYF.

The chain couples TRBV7-6 to TRBJ1-1, with 7 positions matching TRBD1. The germline V gene encodes CDR1 SGHVS and CDR2 FNYEAQ. The V segment lost 4 bases and the J segment 8 bases; nucleotides outside the gene matches: 7. This CDR3 spans 13 amino acids. CDR3: CASSSPGQDEAFF. CDR3 nucleotides: TGTGCCAGCAGCTCCCCCGGACAGGACGAAGCTTTCTTT.